These 7 T cell receptor beta chains share one sample of origin, sequenced in a study of T cells in Graves' hyperthyroidism and ophthalmopathy. RNA transcripts gave rise to amplified TCR beta CDR3 regions. When the TCR CDR3 underwent first-round RT-PCR, the HTBI primer set was used. From the multiplex PCR reads, TCRdb called clonotypes with MiXCR, one entry per CDR3 protein. The top ten clones hold approximately 15% of a sample with 450,000 to 600,000 distinct CDR3 sequences, 12% to 15% of them seen once. The sample comprised blood. The origin of the receptors is a woman between 35 and 50 years old with Graves' hyperthyroidism.

This clonotype was counted between two and nine times. V usage is TRBV5-4 and J usage is TRBJ2-7; no clear D gene. The CDR3 totals 13 residues. V shed 4 bases and J shed 4 bases, with 12 bases lying between them. Germline CDR1 reads SGHNT; CDR2 reads YYREEE (reference sequence). The CDR3 DNA sequence: TGTGCCAGCAGCCAATCATGGGAATACGAGCAGTACTTC. Encoded protein: CASSQSWEYEQYF.

This clonotype showed up just a few times. The rearrangement joins TRBV2 to TRBJ2-2; D is uncertain. Germline-derived CDR1 and CDR2 are SNHLY and FYNNEI. V lost 8 bases, J lost 1 base, and 8 bases lay in between. This CDR3 has 13 amino acids. The CDR3 is CASGWENTGELFF. For the CDR3, the DNA is TGTGCCAGCGGGTGGGAGAACACCGGGGAGCTGTTTTTT.

This clonotype was seen repeatedly, ten times or more. The V and J genes are TRBV10-3 and TRBJ2-5; D is perhaps TRBD2 (6 bases). The length of the CDR3 is 15 residues. The germline CDR1 and CDR2 sequences are ENHRY and SYGVKD. Trimming pared 0 bases from V and 3 bases from J, leaving 11 bases between. CDR3 sequence reads: CAISESKASEETQYF. CDR3 sequence (DNA): TGTGCCATCAGTGAGTCGAAGGCTAGCGAAGAGACCCAGTACTTC.

The V gene is TRBV7-2, the J gene TRBJ2-2; TRBD2 agrees at 10 bases. The V gene's germline CDR1 is SGHTA and CDR2 FQGNSA. The CDR3 runs to 16 residues. V shed 5 bases, J shed 6 bases, and the junction held 9 bases outside the gene matches. This CDR3 reads CASSRGASGSSGELFF. The DNA for the CDR3 is TGTGCCAGCAGCCGGGGGGCTAGCGGGAGCTCCGGGGAGCTGTTTTTT.

This clonotype was seen repeatedly, ten times or more. J is TRBJ2-3 and V is TRBV13; 13 bases are a match to TRBD2. This CDR3 contains 18 residues. Germline V gene sequence: CDR1 PRHDT, CDR2 FYEKMQ (reference sequence). V was clipped by 4 bases and J by 4 bases; unmatched bases: 11. The CDR3 here is CASSSWTSGSMGSDTQYF. The CDR3 DNA sequence: TGTGCCAGCAGCTCCTGGACTAGCGGGAGCATGGGTTCAGATACGCAGTATTTT. Combining the CDR3 with reference TRBV13 and TRBJ2-3 gives the whole variable domain AAGVIQSPRHLIKEKRETATLKCYPIPRHDTVYWYQQGPGQDPQFLISFYEKMQSDKGSIPDRFSAQQFSDYHSELNMSSLELGDSALYFCASSSWTSGSMGSDTQYFGPGTRLTVL.

This clonotype has at least ten counts. The V gene is TRBV20-1, the J gene TRBJ1-1, with D uncertain. Trimming cost V 7 bases and J 5 bases, with 5 bases left between them. This CDR3 is 9 amino acids long. Germline CDR1 is DFQATT and CDR2 is SNEGSKA (reference sequence). The CDR3: CSVGTEAFF. The DNA of the CDR3 is TGCAGTGTTGGGACTGAAGCTTTCTTT.

This clonotype was seen a few times. The chain uses TRBV30 and TRBJ2-7; 9 positions agree with TRBD1. The CDR3 totals 14 residues. V was pared by 6 bases and J by 5 bases, with 11 bases of the junction left unmatched. The germline CDR1 and CDR2 sequences are GTSNPN and SVGIG (reference sequence). The CDR3 region has the DNA TGTGCCTGCAATCCGGGACAGGGTATAGACGAGCAGTACTTC. It encodes CACNPGQGIDEQYF.